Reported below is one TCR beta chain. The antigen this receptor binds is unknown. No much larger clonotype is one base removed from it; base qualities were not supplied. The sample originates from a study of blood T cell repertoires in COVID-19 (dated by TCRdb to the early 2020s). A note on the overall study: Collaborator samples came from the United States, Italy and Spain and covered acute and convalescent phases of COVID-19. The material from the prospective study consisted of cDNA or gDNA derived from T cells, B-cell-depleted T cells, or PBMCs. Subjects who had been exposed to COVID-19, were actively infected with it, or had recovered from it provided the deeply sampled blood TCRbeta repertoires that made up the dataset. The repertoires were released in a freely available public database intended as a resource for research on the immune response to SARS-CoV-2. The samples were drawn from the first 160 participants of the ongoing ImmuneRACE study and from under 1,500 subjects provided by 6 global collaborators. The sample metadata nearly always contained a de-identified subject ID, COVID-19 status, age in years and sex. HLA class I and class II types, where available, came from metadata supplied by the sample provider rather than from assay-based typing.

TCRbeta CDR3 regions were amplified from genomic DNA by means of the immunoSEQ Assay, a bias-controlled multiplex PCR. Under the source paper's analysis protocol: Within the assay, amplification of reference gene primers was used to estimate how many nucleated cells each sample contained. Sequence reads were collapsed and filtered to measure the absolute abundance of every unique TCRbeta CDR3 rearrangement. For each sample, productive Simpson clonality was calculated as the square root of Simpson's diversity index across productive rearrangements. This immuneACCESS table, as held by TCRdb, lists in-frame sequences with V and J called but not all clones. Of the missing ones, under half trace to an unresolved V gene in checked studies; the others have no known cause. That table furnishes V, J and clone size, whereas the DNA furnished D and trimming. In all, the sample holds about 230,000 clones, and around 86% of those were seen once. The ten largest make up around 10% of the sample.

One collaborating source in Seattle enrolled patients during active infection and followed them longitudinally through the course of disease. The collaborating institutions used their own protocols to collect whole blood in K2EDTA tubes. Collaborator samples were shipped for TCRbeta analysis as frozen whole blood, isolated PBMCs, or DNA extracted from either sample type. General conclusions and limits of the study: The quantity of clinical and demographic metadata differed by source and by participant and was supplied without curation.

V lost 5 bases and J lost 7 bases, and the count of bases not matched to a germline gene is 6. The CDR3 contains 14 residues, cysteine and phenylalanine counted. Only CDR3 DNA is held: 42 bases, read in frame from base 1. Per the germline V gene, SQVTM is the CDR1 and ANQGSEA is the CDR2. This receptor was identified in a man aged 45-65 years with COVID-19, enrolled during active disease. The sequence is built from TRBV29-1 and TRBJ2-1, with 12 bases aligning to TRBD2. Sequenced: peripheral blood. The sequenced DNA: TGCAGCGTTTCACTAGCGGGAGGACCAAATGAGCAGTTCTTC. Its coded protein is CSVSLAGGPNEQFF.